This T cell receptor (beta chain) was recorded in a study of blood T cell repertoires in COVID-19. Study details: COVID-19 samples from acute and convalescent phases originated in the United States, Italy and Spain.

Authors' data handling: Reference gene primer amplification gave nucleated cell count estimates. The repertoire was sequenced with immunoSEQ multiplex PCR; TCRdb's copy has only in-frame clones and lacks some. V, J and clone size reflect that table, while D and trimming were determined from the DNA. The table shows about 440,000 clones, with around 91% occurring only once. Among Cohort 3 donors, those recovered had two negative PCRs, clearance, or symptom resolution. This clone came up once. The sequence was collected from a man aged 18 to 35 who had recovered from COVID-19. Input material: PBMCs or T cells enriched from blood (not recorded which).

The CDR3 here is CASQGAGTETQYF. The CDR3 bases are TGTGCCAGCCAAGGAGCGGGGACGGAGACCCAGTACTTC. The chain uses TRBV27 and TRBJ2-5; 7 bases are a match to TRBD2. CDR1 is MNHEY and CDR2 is SMNVEV in the germline V gene (reference sequence). V dropped 8 bases and J dropped 5; count of bases not matched to a gene: 8. This CDR3 spans 13 amino acids.